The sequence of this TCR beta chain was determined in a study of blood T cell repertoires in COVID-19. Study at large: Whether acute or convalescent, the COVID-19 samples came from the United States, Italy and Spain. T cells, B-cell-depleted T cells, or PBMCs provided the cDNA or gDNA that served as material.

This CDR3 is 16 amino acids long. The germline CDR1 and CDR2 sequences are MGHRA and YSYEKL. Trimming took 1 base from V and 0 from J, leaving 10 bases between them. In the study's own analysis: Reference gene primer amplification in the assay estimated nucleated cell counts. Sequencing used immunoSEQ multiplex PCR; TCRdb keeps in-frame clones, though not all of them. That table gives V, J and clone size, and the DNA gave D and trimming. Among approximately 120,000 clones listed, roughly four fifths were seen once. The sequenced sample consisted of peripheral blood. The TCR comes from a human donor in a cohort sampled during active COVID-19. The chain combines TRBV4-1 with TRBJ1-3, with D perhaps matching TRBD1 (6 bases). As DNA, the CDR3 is TGCGCCAGCAGCCAAGCGGGACATACCTCTGGAAACACCATATATTTT. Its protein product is CASSQAGHTSGNTIYF.